These T cell receptor beta chains were read from a single sample in a study of blood T cell repertoires in COVID-19. Profiled with immunoSEQ multiplex PCR; TCRdb holds only in-frame clones, not every one. The sample consists of about 220,000 clones, around 88% of them appearing once. Sequencing was performed on PBMCs or T cells enriched from blood (not recorded which). The receptors come from a woman aged 50 to 60 with acute COVID-19. CDR3s include the opening cysteine and the closing phenylalanine or tryptophan. D genes are given only for firm matches. Some rows have no size entry. The others give once, few or many, or a class for an expanded clone.

clone size	D gene	V gene	J gene	CDR3 DNA	CDR3 protein
.	.	TRBV28	TRBJ2-2	TGTGCCAGCAGTTCCCCTTCGGGGGAGCTGTTTTTT	CASSSPSGELFF
few	.	TRBV7-3	TRBJ2-7	TGTGCCAGCAGCCTACAAAAAGGACAGTTATACGAGCAGTACTTC	CASSLQKGQLYEQYF
.	TRBD1	TRBV7-2	TRBJ2-1	TGTGCCAGCAAACAGACAGGGGGAGTCTACAATGAGCAGTTCTTC	CASKQTGGVYNEQFF
.	.	TRBV28	TRBJ2-4	TGTGCCAGCAGACCGATGACAGAGCGCGGAAACATTCAGTACTTC	CASRPMTERGNIQYF
few	TRBD1	TRBV6-1	TRBJ1-2	TGTGCCAGCAGTGAGCGACAGGGGGATGGCTACACCTTC	CASSERQGDGYTF
.	.	TRBV28	TRBJ1-2	TGTGCCAGCAGTTTACACAGGGTTGGGTATGGCTACACCTTC	CASSLHRVGYGYTF
.	TRBD1	TRBV19	TRBJ1-5	TGTGCCAGTAGTTATGGACAGGGCGATCAGCCCCAGCATTTT	CASSYGQGDQPQHF
few	TRBD1	TRBV7-9	TRBJ1-4	TGTGCCAGCAGCACTACTTACCAGGGGACAGGGGCCATGTTTGGGAAACTGTTTTTT	CASSTTYQGTGAMFGKLFF
.	.	TRBV28	TRBJ2-5	TGTGCCATTTCGAGCGGCCCCCTCGGGACCCAGTACTTC	CAISSGPLGTQYF
.	TRBD2	TRBV30	TRBJ2-1	TGTGCCTGGAGTAAGTCAAGCGGGAGAAGGAATGAGCAGTTCTTC	CAWSKSSGRRNEQFF
many	TRBD2	TRBV5-1	TRBJ2-1	TGCGCCAGCAGCTCGGAGGGCAGTGTGGGACTAGCGGGAGGGAGCTCCTACAATGAGCAGTTCTTC	CASSSEGSVGLAGGSSYNEQFF
.	.	TRBV14	TRBJ2-5	TGTGCCAGCAGCCCCGGGGAGACCCAGTACTTC	CASSPGETQYF
.	TRBD1	TRBV29-1	TRBJ2-1	TGCAGCGTTGGGCAGGGGGCGAGGGAGCAGTTCTTC	CSVGQGAREQFF
.	TRBD2	TRBV5-1	TRBJ2-1	TGCGCCAGCAGCTTGGGGCTAGCGGGAGGTAATGAGCAGTTCTTC	CASSLGLAGGNEQFF
.	TRBD1	TRBV3-1/TRBV3-2	TRBJ1-1	TGTGCCAGCAGCCCGCGGGACAGGGGAACTGAAGCTTTCTTT	CASSPRDRGTEAFF
.	TRBD1	TRBV28	TRBJ2-7	TGTGCCAGCAGGTTACTGGACAGGGAGCAGTACTTC	CASRLLDREQYF
.	.	TRBV3-1/TRBV3-2	TRBJ2-7	TGTGCCAGCAGCGACCGGACTCGCTCCTACGAGCAGTACTTC	CASSDRTRSYEQYF
.	.	TRBV28	TRBJ1-2	TGTGCCAGCAGTTTAAGAGGGCCTCCCCCTAACTATGGCTACACCTTC	CASSLRGPPPNYGYTF
.	TRBD2	TRBV28	TRBJ2-7	TGTGCCAGCAGTTTAACGGGACTTGCGGGAGTACGCGACGAGCAGTACTTC	CASSLTGLAGVRDEQYF
.	.	TRBV28	TRBJ1-3	TGTGCCAGCAGGTCTGACAGGATCCCTGGAAACACCATATATTTT	CASRSDRIPGNTIYF
.	TRBD1	TRBV5-1	TRBJ1-3	TGCGCCAGTAAGACAGGGTCTGGAAACACCATATATTTT	CASKTGSGNTIYF
.	TRBD2	TRBV7-3	TRBJ2-1	TGTGCCAGCAGCCCGTTGGGGGGGGACAATGAGCAGTTCTTC	CASSPLGGDNEQFF
.	.	TRBV7-9	TRBJ1-4	TGTGCCAGCAGCTTAGACGGATACTATAATGAAAAACTGTTTTTT	CASSLDGYYNEKLFF
.	TRBD2	TRBV19	TRBJ2-1	TGTGCCAGCACCGGGACTAGCGGGCTAAGGCTATCCTACAATGAGCAGTTCTTC	CASTGTSGLRLSYNEQFF
.	.	TRBV5-8	TRBJ2-7	TGTGCCAGCAGCTTGACAGGGAAACCTTACGAGCAGTACTTC	CASSLTGKPYEQYF
.	TRBD1	TRBV3-1/TRBV3-2	TRBJ2-5	TGTGCCAGCAGCCAAGGGACAGGGGTGCGAGAGACCCAGTACTTC	CASSQGTGVRETQYF
.	TRBD2	TRBV29-1	TRBJ2-7	TGCAGCGTAGCGCTAGCGGGAGGGGAGTACTTC	CSVALAGGEYF
.	.	TRBV28	TRBJ1-4	TGTGCCAGCAGTTTCCCGCGGGGGGCGGGTGAAAAACTGTTTTTT	CASSFPRGAGEKLFF
.	.	TRBV6-5	TRBJ1-1	TGTGCCAGCAGCGGGAGCGGCCCCACTGAAGCTTTCTTT	CASSGSGPTEAFF
.	.	TRBV7-6	TRBJ2-2	TGTGCCAGCAGCTTAGGATGGAGCCCCGGGGAGCTGTTTTTT	CASSLGWSPGELFF
.	.	TRBV20-1	TRBJ2-7	TGCAGTGCTAGTAGATTACAGGTTTCCCCCTACGAGCAGTACTTC	CSASRLQVSPYEQYF
once	TRBD1	TRBV6-5	TRBJ1-1	TGTGCCAGCAGTATACAGGGGAGGAGCACTGAAGCTTTCTTT	CASSIQGRSTEAFF
.	TRBD2	TRBV7-2	TRBJ2-7	TGTGCCAGCAGCTTAGTCGCAAGCGGGAGGGGATACGAGCAGTACTTC	CASSLVASGRGYEQYF
once	TRBD2	TRBV7-3	TRBJ2-6	TGTGCCAGCAGCTTACGGGGGGGCCTTATACTCTCTGGGGCCAACGTCCTGACTTTC	CASSLRGGLILSGANVLTF
.	.	TRBV7-3	TRBJ2-1	TGTGCCAGCAGCTCAGGCGGGACTCCCGGGTACAATGAGCAGTTCTTC	CASSSGGTPGYNEQFF
.	.	TRBV19	TRBJ2-7	TGTGCCAGTAGTATTTTCGGAGGCAGGAGCTCCTACGAGCAGTACTTC	CASSIFGGRSSYEQYF
.	.	TRBV5-1	TRBJ2-2	TGCGCCAGCAGCTTGGACGGGAGTGGCACCGGGGAGCTGTTTTTT	CASSLDGSGTGELFF
.	TRBD1	TRBV24-1	TRBJ2-7	TGTGCCACCAGTGATCCTCCGGGACAGGGGGCCGGGGAGCAGTACTTC	CATSDPPGQGAGEQYF
.	.	TRBV5-1	TRBJ2-7	TGCGCCAGCAGCTTGGAAGAACTCCCCTCCTACGAGCAGTACTTC	CASSLEELPSYEQYF
once	.	TRBV11-2	TRBJ2-1	TGTGCCAGCAGCTCCGGCCGGGATGAGCAGTTCTTC	CASSSGRDEQFF
.	TRBD2	TRBV7-6	TRBJ2-7	TGTGCCAGCAGCTCCCTGGAGCGGGGGTCTTCCGAGCAGTACTTC	CASSSLERGSSEQYF
.	.	TRBV5-1	TRBJ1-4	TGCGCCAGCAGCTTGGACTCAACTAATGAAAAACTGTTTTTT	CASSLDSTNEKLFF
few	.	TRBV7-2	TRBJ1-1	TGTGCCAGCAGCTTAATTCGTAACACTGAAGCTTTCTTT	CASSLIRNTEAFF
.	.	TRBV4-3	TRBJ2-5	TGCGCCAGCAGCCAAGGAGGGATCGGGGAGACCCAGTACTTC	CASSQGGIGETQYF
.	TRBD2	TRBV6-2/TRBV6-3	TRBJ2-3	TGTGCCAGCGGCCTAGCGGGCAGCACAGATACGCAGTATTTT	CASGLAGSTDTQYF
.	TRBD1	TRBV5-1	TRBJ2-2	TGCGCCAGCAGAGGCACCGGACAGGGAGGAACCGGGGAGCTGTTTTTT	CASRGTGQGGTGELFF
.	TRBD2	TRBV7-2	TRBJ2-1	TGTGCCAGCAGTTATTCCGGGACTAGCGGGAAGGAGCAGTTCTTC	CASSYSGTSGKEQFF
.	.	TRBV28	TRBJ2-7	TGTGCCAGCAGTTTAACCCCGGACAGCTACGAGCAGTACTTC	CASSLTPDSYEQYF
.	TRBD2	TRBV2	TRBJ2-5	TGTGCCAGCAGTGAAATTCTAGCGGGACAAGAGACCCAGTACTTC	CASSEILAGQETQYF
.	.	TRBV4-2	TRBJ2-1	TGTGCCAGCAGCCAAGATTCCCCGGGATCGGAGTACAATGAGCAGTTCTTC	CASSQDSPGSEYNEQFF
.	.	TRBV29-1	TRBJ1-4	TGCAGCGCTACCACCGGGATCCCAACTAATGAAAAACTGTTTTTT	CSATTGIPTNEKLFF
.	.	TRBV7-6	TRBJ1-4	TGTGCCAGCAGCTTTGACCAGGGGTGGGATGAAAAACTGTTTTTT	CASSFDQGWDEKLFF
.	.	TRBV11-3	TRBJ2-1	TGTGCCAGCAGCTTAGAGTCTAGCGCCCTTAATGAGCAGTTCTTC	CASSLESSALNEQFF
.	TRBD2	TRBV28	TRBJ2-1	TGTGCCAGCAGTCAACCGGGACTAGCGGTTCACAATGAGCAGTTCTTC	CASSQPGLAVHNEQFF